The next 13 T cell receptor beta chains were all read from a single sample in a study of tumor-infiltrating lymphocytes in primary liver carcinoma. It was unsorted whole blood that yielded blood RNA, and germline DNA was also extracted. With roughly 0.5 ug total RNA as template and a constant-region primer, TCR beta cDNA was made. Modified slightly, ARM-PCR produced TCR beta libraries over three nested multiplex PCR rounds. It was with TRBV1-TRBV30 forward primers and a C-beta reverse primer that the first two PCR rounds were run, at about 10 cycles each. In TCRdb, the multiplex PCR reads were re-called with MiXCR into one record per CDR3 protein. The table includes about 330,000 distinct CDR3 sequences, about two thirds detected once. Material: peripheral blood. These receptors were obtained from a man aged 40-55 years with primary liver carcinoma and hepatitis B virus infection.

As to this clonotype: Compared with germline, one end of the junction differs, possibly owing to a read error. The J gene is TRBJ2-2, the V gene TRBV4-1; TRBD2 aligns across 9 bases. The germline V gene has CDR1 MGHRA and CDR2 YSYEKL. The CDR3 runs 18 residues. The CDR3 sequence: CASSQDRGGAWYTGELLF. The CDR3 DNA follows: TGCGCCAGCAGCCAAGACCGCGGGGGGGCGTGGTACACCGGGGAGCTGTTATTT.

The chain uses TRBV10-2 and TRBJ1-3; 8 bases are a match to TRBD1. Looked up from germline, CDR1 is WSHSY and CDR2 is SAAADI. This CDR3 has 14 amino acids. For the CDR3, the DNA is TGCGCTGGCAGCGACGACAGGGGAGGAAACACCATATATTTT. This translates into CAGSDDRGGNTIYF.

This clonotype was found many times. The chain employs TRBV6-1 and TRBJ2-5, with D possibly TRBD1 on 7 matching bases. V lost 4 bases, J lost 1 base, and 13 bases lay in between. CDR1 MNHNS and CDR2 SASEGT come from the germline V gene. The CDR3 spans 15 residues. The CDR3 coding sequence is TGTGCCAGCAGTGCGCAGGGGGGAACCCAAGAGACCCAGTACTTC. Encoded protein: CASSAQGGTQETQYF.

The CDR3 sequence is CASSYLDGAHEQYF. The CDR3 bases are TGTGCCAGCAGTTACTTGGACGGGGCCCACGAGCAGTACTTC. The chain uses TRBV6-6 and TRBJ2-7; D possibly uses TRBD1 or TRBD2 (5 bases each). The CDR3 runs to 14 residues. V lost 1 base, J lost 5 bases, and 12 bases lay in between. Germline V gene lookup returns CDR1 MNHNY and CDR2 SVGAGI (reference sequence).

This clonotype was recorded once. A junction boundary mismatches the germline segment, possibly from a read error. V is TRBV29-1 and J is TRBJ2-2; 8 positions match TRBD1. Per germline, CDR1 SQVTM and CDR2 ANQGSEA. The CDR3 sequence is 13 residues long. The chain's CDR3 is CSVENRGTVELFF. In DNA, the CDR3 is TGCAGCGTTGAAAACAGGGGGACCGTGGAGCTGTTTTTT.

A note on this clonotype: Compared with germline, one end of the junction differs, possibly owing to a read error. The chain is built from TRBV13 and TRBJ2-3; TRBD2 agrees at 7 bases. Germline V gene sequence: CDR1 PRHDT, CDR2 FYEKMQ (reference sequence). The CDR3 has 18 amino acids. CDR3 bases: TGTGCCAGGAGCTTCAGGGCTAGCGGCCGTCTAATCACAGATACGCAGTATTTT. Translated: CARSFRASGRLITDTQYF. Filled out from reference TRBV13 and TRBJ2-3, the complete variable domain reads AAGVIQSPRHLIKEKRETATLKCYPIPRHDTVYWYQQGPGQDPQFLISFYEKMQSDKGSIPDRFSAQQFSDYHSELNMSSLELGDSALYFCARSFRASGRLITDTQYFGPGTRLTVL.

As to this clonotype: Given a much more abundant clone one base away, this may be a read error. J is TRBJ2-4 and V is TRBV10-1; a weak D match, TRBD1 (6 bases). The CDR3 extends over 15 amino acids. The germline V gene has CDR1 WNHNN and CDR2 SYGVQD (reference sequence). DNA for the CDR3: TGCGCCAGCAGTGAGTCCGGTACAGGGAAAAGCATTCAGTACTTC. It yields the protein CASSESGTGKSIQYF.

On this clonotype itself: The junction does not match germline at one end; this may be a read error. CDR3 loop: CVSSYLQYF. DNA of the CDR3: TGTGTCAGCAGTTATCTGCAGTACTTC. V is TRBV6-6 and J is TRBJ2-7; the D is unclear. CDR3 length equals 9 residues. From germline, CDR1 is MNHNY and CDR2 SVGAGI (reference sequence).

As to this clonotype: This may be a read error: a much more frequent sequence differs by one nucleotide. V usage is TRBV12-5 and J usage is TRBJ2-2; no definite D call. V shed 11 bases and J shed 0 bases, with 13 bases lying between them. The CDR3 is 14 amino acids. Germline values: CDR1 LGHNT, CDR2 FRNRAP. This CDR3 reads CARSQTPNTGELFF. The CDR3, as DNA: TGTGCTCGCTCCCAGACCCCGAACACCGGGGAGCTGTTTTTT. The whole variable domain, filled in from reference TRBV12-5 and TRBJ2-2, reads DARVTQTPRHKVTEMGQEVTMRCQPILGHNTVFWYRQTMMQGLELLAYFRNRAPLDDSGMPKDRFSAEMPDATLATLKIQPSEPRDSAVYFCARSQTPNTGELFFGEGSRLTVL.

V gene TRBV11-2 combines with J gene TRBJ2-5; TRBD1 might be the D (6 bases). In germline, CDR1 is SGHAT, CDR2 FQNNGV. V was trimmed by 5 bases and J by 7 bases, leaving 20 bases between them. The CDR3 is 15 amino acids. CDR3 in DNA: TGTGCCAGCAGCCCCCGGTCAGCCCCAGGGGTGACCCAGTACTTC. This codes for CASSPRSAPGVTQYF.

On this clonotype itself: The CDR3 ends on some other residue instead of the conserved phenylalanine or tryptophan, so this is likely a read error. The chain joins TRBV6-1 to TRBJ2-7, with TRBD2 matching over 8 bases. Germline assignment: CDR1 MNHNS and CDR2 SASEGT. J was trimmed by 6 bases and V by 10 bases; bases with no gene match: 17. The CDR3 covers 15 residues. The CDR3, as DNA: TGTGCCATCAGATTGGGGACTAGTGTACCCGGCGAGCAGTACTAC. Protein: CAIRLGTSVPGEQYY.

This clonotype was seen just once. A much more abundant neighbour one base away suggests this may be a read error. The V and J genes are TRBV6-5 and TRBJ1-2; 9 nucleotides match TRBD1. CDR1 is MNHEY and CDR2 is SVGAGI in the germline V gene. CDR3 size: 14 residues. DNA for the CDR3: TGTGCCGGCAGGCGACAGGGGGAGAACTATGGCTACACCTTC. The encoded protein is CAGRRQGENYGYTF.

Turning to this clonotype: This may stem from a read error, because a much larger clone lies one nucleotide away. The rearrangement uses TRBV4-3 and TRBJ2-1, with 13 bases identical to TRBD2. The CDR3 extends over 15 amino acids. Germline values: CDR1 LGHNA, CDR2 YSLEER. The CDR3 sequence: CASGQTSGRAYEQFF. In DNA form, the CDR3 reads TGCGCCAGCGGCCAAACTAGCGGGAGGGCTTATGAGCAGTTCTTC.